This T cell receptor (beta chain) was sequenced during a study of CD8 T cells in ankylosing spondylitis. Findings and caveats of the study: Reportedly, significant enrichment of disease-linked clones occurred in matched ankylosing spondylitis synovial fluid. About 8 highly homologous variants made up a TCR beta motif that seemed to typify ankylosing spondylitis blood.

Molecular-barcoded quantitative 5'-RACE produced these TCR beta libraries. TCRdb processed the 5' RACE reads anew with MiXCR; each CDR3 protein has one entry. The sample comprises 750,000 to 850,000 distinct CDR3 sequences, about 12% of which are singletons, and more than 0.5% rests with the top ten. As for this clonotype: Its cognate antigen is unknown.

Trimming cost V 2 bases and J 7 bases, with 14 bases left between them. Germline V CDR1 and CDR2: SQVTM, ANQGSEA. The CDR3 consists of 13 residues. What was sequenced was blood, either unsorted or a sorted T cell fraction (not recorded which). The TCR was taken from a male donor with ankylosing spondylitis. The V gene is TRBV29-1, the J gene TRBJ1-2, with no clear D. The CDR3 coding sequence is TGCAGCGTTGAATTGTACGGGGAAGCTGGCTACACCTTC. Its protein product is CSVELYGEAGYTF.